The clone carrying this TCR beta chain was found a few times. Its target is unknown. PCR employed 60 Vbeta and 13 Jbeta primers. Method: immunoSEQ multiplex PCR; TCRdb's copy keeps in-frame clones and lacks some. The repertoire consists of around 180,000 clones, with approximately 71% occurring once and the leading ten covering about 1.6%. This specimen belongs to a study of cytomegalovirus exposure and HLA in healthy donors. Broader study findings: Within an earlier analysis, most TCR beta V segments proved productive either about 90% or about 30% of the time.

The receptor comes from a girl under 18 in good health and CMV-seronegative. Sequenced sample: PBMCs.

CDR3 DNA: TGTGCCAGCTCACCACCCGCGGGTATAGGCTACGAGCAGTACTTC. It specifies CASSPPAGIGYEQYF. The chain employs TRBV18 and TRBJ2-7; perhaps TRBD2 as D (5 bases). Germline CDR1 and CDR2: KGHSH and LQKENI. The CDR3 loop spans 15 amino acids. V lost 0 bases, J lost 3 bases, and 12 bases lay in between.